A single sample is the source of the 21 T cell receptor beta chains below, sequenced in a study of T-cell memory formation after mild COVID-19. MiXCR, applied by TCRdb to the 5' RACE reads, yields one record per CDR3 protein. The repertoire has hundreds of thousands of distinct CDR3 sequences, 17% of them found once; the top ten carry roughly 8%. Sequencing used PBMCs or a T cell subset sorted from them (not recorded which). All receptors derive from an adult woman who had mild COVID-19 (a few samples of this study predate the infection). Cell type and time point are not known.

The chain combines TRBV29-1 with TRBJ2-7; the match to TRBD1 covers 11 bases. The CDR3 covers 19 residues. From germline, CDR1 is SQVTM and CDR2 ANQGSEA. V gave up 4 bases and J gave up 2 bases; unmatched junction bases: 19. The CDR3 bases are TGCAGCGTTGCGGGCGGGTTGGAGGACAGGGGGCGTACGACCTACGAGCAGTACTTC. Translation: CSVAGGLEDRGRTTYEQYF.

This clonotype was observed a single time. The gene calls are TRBV10-3 and TRBJ2-5; TRBD1 agrees at 10 bases. The CDR3 spans 15 residues. The V gene's germline CDR1 is ENHRY and CDR2 SYGVKD. V was clipped by 5 bases and J by 4 bases; unmatched bases: 7. CDR3 sequence: CAISTRDRGPETQYF. DNA of the CDR3: TGTGCCATCAGTACCCGGGACAGGGGTCCAGAGACCCAGTACTTC.

In this sample, this clonotype turned up a few times. The V gene is TRBV4-1, the J gene TRBJ2-1; 7 nucleotides agree with TRBD2. The ends lost 2 bases at V and 10 bases at J; junction bases unmatched: 26. The CDR3 length is 20 residues. Germline V gene data show CDR1 as MGHRA and CDR2 as YSYEKL. The CDR3 sequence is CASSQRGAAGKIRQLTEQFF. The CDR3 DNA reads TGCGCCAGCAGCCAAAGGGGTGCAGCGGGGAAGATCCGACAGCTCACCGAGCAGTTCTTC.

This clonotype was detected only a few times. The chain links TRBV14 to TRBJ1-1; tentatively, D is TRBD1 (5 bases). CDR1 is SGHDN and CDR2 is FVKESK in the germline V gene. Trimming removed 0 bases at V and 6 bases at J, with 11 bases between. This CDR3 is 14 amino acids long. The CDR3 is CASSQERGRSEAFF. In DNA form, the CDR3 reads TGTGCCAGCAGCCAAGAGCGGGGCAGGTCTGAAGCTTTCTTT. The full variable domain, rest sourced from reference TRBV14 and TRBJ1-1, is EAGVTQFPSHSVIEKGQTVTLRCDPISGHDNLYWYRRVMGKEIKFLLHFVKESKQDESGMPNNRFLAERTGGTYSTLKVQPAELEDSGVYFCASSQERGRSEAFFGQGTRLTVV.

The chain carries TRBV18 and TRBJ1-2; 7 positions match TRBD1. Germline CDR1 reads KGHSH; CDR2 reads LQKENI. V trimming: 3 bases; J trimming: 5 bases; junction bases outside the gene matches: 9. The CDR3 is 15 residues long. For the CDR3, the DNA is TGTGCCAGCTCACCTCTACCGGGACAGCCGTATGGCTACACCTTC. Encoded protein: CASSPLPGQPYGYTF.

This clonotype was seen only a few times. Here the CDR3 reads CSARVVGASYGYTF. In DNA form, the CDR3 reads TGCAGTGCTAGAGTGGTAGGGGCATCTTATGGCTACACCTTC. The chain has TRBV20-1 and TRBJ1-2; maybe TRBD1 (5 bases). There are 14 residues in the CDR3. Trimming pared 1 base from V and 5 bases from J, leaving 14 bases between. The germline CDR1 and CDR2 sequences are DFQATT and SNEGSKA (reference sequence).

V and J are TRBV4-3 and TRBJ2-7, with 8 bases that match TRBD2. The germline V gene encodes CDR1 LGHNA and CDR2 YSLEER. Trimming removed 0 bases from V and 3 bases from J; junction bases left unmatched: 10. CDR3 length: 17 residues. The CDR3 spells CASSQDWGTRDLYEQYF. In DNA, the CDR3 is TGCGCCAGCAGCCAAGATTGGGGGACTAGAGATCTCTACGAGCAGTACTTC.

This chain uses TRBV2 with TRBJ1-1; a possible D gene is TRBD1 (6 bases). In germline, CDR1 is SNHLY, CDR2 FYNNEI. Between the trimmed V and J ends, which lost 5 bases and 7 bases, there was a span of 17 bases. CDR3 length equals 14 residues. Here the CDR3 DNA reads TGTGCCAGCAGTCGGGGGGCTTTGGCAGTTGAAGCTTTCTTT. It codes for CASSRGALAVEAFF.

This chain's CDR3 is CASSQVLAGFITDTQYF. In DNA, the CDR3 is TGTGCCAGCAGCCAAGTTCTAGCGGGGTTCATTACAGATACGCAGTATTTT. This chain joins TRBV14 and TRBJ2-3; TRBD2 aligns across 9 bases. After removal of 1 base from V and 3 bases from J, the junction contained 8 bases not matched to a gene. This CDR3 spans 17 amino acids. Looked up from germline, CDR1 is SGHDN and CDR2 is FVKESK.

This clonotype has only a few counts. This chain uses TRBV12-3 or TRBV12-4 with TRBJ1-1; no firm D call. CDR3 size: 12 residues. V gave up 7 bases and J gave up 1 base, with 7 bases separating them. The CDR3 region is CASTPANTEAFF. The DNA for the CDR3 is TGTGCCAGCACCCCCGCGAACACTGAAGCTTTCTTT.

The sample holds a few counts of this clonotype. The DNA for the CDR3 is TGTGCCAGCAGGAGAGGAAGGTCAGGCAGCACGTCTGAGCAGTTCTTC. It specifies CASRRGRSGSTSEQFF. The gene calls are TRBV28 and TRBJ2-1; D unclear. Germline V gene data show CDR1 as MDHEN and CDR2 as SYDVKM. Trimming shortened V by 6 bases and J by 9 bases, and 24 bases separated the two germline ends. This CDR3 contains 16 residues.

The V call is TRBV3-1, the J call TRBJ2-4, with 7 bases fitting TRBD1. CDR3 length equals 16 residues. Per germline, CDR1 LGHDT and CDR2 YNNKEL (reference sequence). V dropped 4 bases and J dropped 5; count of bases not matched to a gene: 11. The DNA of the CDR3 is TGTGCCAGCAGCCCGTATCTACTCGGGACAGAAAACATTCAGTACTTC. This gives the protein CASSPYLLGTENIQYF.

The genes are TRBV7-9 and TRBJ2-1; D is undetermined. The CDR3 has 14 amino acids. Germline loops: CDR1 SEHNR, CDR2 FQNEAQ (reference sequence). Trimming took 5 bases from V and 3 from J, leaving 11 bases between them. This CDR3 reads CASSPGVGYNEQFF. In nucleotides, the CDR3 is TGTGCCAGCAGCCCCGGAGTCGGCTACAATGAGCAGTTCTTC.

The chain employs TRBV12-3 or TRBV12-4 and TRBJ1-1; D gene unclear. Trimming took 3 bases from V and 10 from J, leaving 15 bases between them. The CDR3 is 13 residues long. The CDR3 region is CASSFSAGYTAFF. The CDR3 nucleotides read TGTGCCAGCAGTTTTTCGGCAGGTTATACAGCTTTCTTT.

V gene TRBV27 combines with J gene TRBJ1-5; TRBD1 agrees at 8 bases. The J segment lost 7 bases and the V segment lost 5 bases, leaving 7 bases of the junction unmatched. The CDR3 is made up of 14 amino acids. CDR1 MNHEY and CDR2 SMNVEV come from the germline V gene (reference sequence). The CDR3 bases are TGTGCCAGCAGTGTCACAGGGGGATTCCAGCCCCAGCATTTT. Translated, it gives CASSVTGGFQPQHF.

The chain's CDR3 is CASSLARTQYF. The CDR3 coding sequence is TGTGCCAGCAGCTTAGCTAGAACGCAGTATTTT. The J gene is TRBJ2-3, the V gene TRBV7-2, with D uncertain. Trimming stripped 0 bases from V and 9 bases from J, with 4 bases between. The CDR3 sequence is 11 residues long. Germline loops: CDR1 SGHTA, CDR2 FQGNSA.

The chain links TRBV9 to TRBJ2-2, with 7 bases that match TRBD1. The junction had 5 bases not matched to a gene; V was cut back by 6 bases and J by 6 bases. This CDR3 is built from 13 residues. In germline, CDR1 is SGDLS, CDR2 YYNGEE. The CDR3 DNA sequence: TGTGCCAGCACCGCGACAGGGCCCGGGGAGCTGTTTTTT. Its translation: CASTATGPGELFF.

The genes are TRBV4-1 and TRBJ1-2; D not resolved. The ends were cut back, 0 bases at V and 0 bases at J, with 2 bases in the middle. Germline CDR1 and CDR2: MGHRA and YSYEKL. CDR3 length equals 13 residues. Here the CDR3 DNA reads TGCGCCAGCAGCCAAGAATCTAACTATGGCTACACCTTC. This translates into CASSQESNYGYTF.

This clonotype has more than one count but fewer than ten. The chain carries TRBV7-9 and TRBJ1-6; no firm D call. This CDR3 contains 10 residues. Germline-derived CDR1 and CDR2 are SEHNR and FQNEAQ (reference sequence). The V end was cut by 5 bases, the J end by 10 bases, with 3 bases between. The CDR3 spells CASSHSPLHF. For the CDR3, the DNA is TGTGCCAGCAGCCACTCACCCCTCCACTTT.

This chain connects TRBV29-1 to TRBJ2-7; a weak D match, TRBD1 (5 bases). The length of the CDR3 is 13 residues. Germline V gene lookup returns CDR1 SQVTM and CDR2 ANQGSEA. Trimming cost V 3 bases and J 0 bases, with 9 bases left between them. CDR3 sequence: CSVDDSDSYEQYF. The CDR3 DNA reads as TGCAGCGTTGACGACAGTGACTCCTACGAGCAGTACTTC.

This clonotype appeared a single time. J is TRBJ2-3 and V is TRBV6-1, with TRBD2 identical over 16 bases. CDR1 MNHNS and CDR2 SASEGT come from the germline V gene. The CDR3 consists of 16 residues. With 4 bases clipped from V and 5 bases from J, the junction kept 3 bases outside the gene matches. CDR3 in DNA: TGTGCCAGCAGTGGGGGACTAGCGGGAGGGGGAGATACGCAGTATTTT. It codes for CASSGGLAGGGDTQYF.